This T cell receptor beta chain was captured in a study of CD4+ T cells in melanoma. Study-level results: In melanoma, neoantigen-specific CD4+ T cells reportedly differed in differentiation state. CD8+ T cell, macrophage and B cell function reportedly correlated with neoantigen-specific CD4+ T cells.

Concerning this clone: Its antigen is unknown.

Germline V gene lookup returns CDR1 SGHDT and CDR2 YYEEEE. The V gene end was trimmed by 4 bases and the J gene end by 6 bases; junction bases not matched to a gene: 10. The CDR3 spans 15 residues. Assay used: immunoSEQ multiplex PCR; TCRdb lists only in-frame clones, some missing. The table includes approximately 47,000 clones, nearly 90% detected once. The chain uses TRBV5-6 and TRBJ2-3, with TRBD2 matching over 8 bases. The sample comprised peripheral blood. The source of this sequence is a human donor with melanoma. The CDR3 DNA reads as TGTGCCAGCAGCCTACTTAGCGGGGAGTACGATACGCAGTATTTT. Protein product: CASSLLSGEYDTQYF.